The rows below give T cell receptor beta chains drawn from one sample of a study of human T cells and chemical hapten exposure. MiXCR, applied by TCRdb to the RACE reads, yields one record per CDR3 protein. The sample holds fewer than 150,000 distinct CDR3 sequences, 12% seen once. The source was whole blood, collected in connection with sensitization to the hapten diphenylcyclopropenone (DPC). The receptors were sampled from a woman in her forties or fifties with alopecia areata. Some clones in this sample may be carry-over from other donors' samples. The CDR3 runs from the conserved cysteine through the conserved F or W. A D gene is named only where the DNA matches it firmly. Rows may omit the clone size; those that give it use once, few, many or a size class.

size,J,V,D,CDR3,DNA
few,TRBJ2-1,TRBV7-9,-,CASTPLGANTLEQFF,TGTGCCAGCACCCCCCTAGGGGCTAATACTCTTGAGCAGTTCTTC
few,TRBJ2-1,TRBV11-3,TRBD2,CASSSGTSGSLPGDEQFF,TGTGCCAGCAGCTCCGGGACTAGCGGGAGCCTGCCCGGAGATGAGCAGTTCTTC
many,TRBJ1-2,TRBV5-1,TRBD1,CASSPGQGPYGYTF,TGCGCCAGCAGCCCCGGACAGGGGCCCTATGGCTACACCTTC
few,TRBJ2-5,TRBV9,-,CASSRQGTVGETQYF,TGTGCCAGCAGCCGCCAGGGAACCGTGGGCGAGACCCAGTACTTC
few,TRBJ1-1,TRBV12-5,-,CASAPYGGTEAFF,TGTGCTAGTGCCCCTTACGGGGGGACTGAAGCTTTCTTT
-,TRBJ1-4,TRBV3-1,TRBD1,CASSQRTGTTNEKLFF,TGTGCCAGCAGCCAACGGACAGGGACAACTAATGAAAAACTGTTTTTT
-,TRBJ1-2,TRBV5-1,-,CASSPGAARYGYTF,TGCGCCAGCTCCCCAGGGGCAGCGCGCTATGGCTACACCTTC
-,TRBJ2-1,TRBV24-1,TRBD2,CATSDHSSGRANEQFF,TGTGCCACCAGTGATCATTCTAGCGGGAGGGCGAATGAGCAGTTCTTC
few,TRBJ2-3,TRBV11-2,-,CASSRERAYTDTQYF,TGTGCCAGCAGCCGCGAGCGGGCATACACAGATACGCAGTATTTT
few,TRBJ2-2,TRBV7-9,-,CASSHRVTGELFF,TGTGCCAGCAGCCACCGAGTTACCGGGGAGCTGTTTTTT
many,TRBJ1-5,TRBV18,-,CASSPSARGNQPQHF,TGTGCCAGCTCACCATCCGCAAGGGGCAATCAGCCCCAGCATTTT
many,TRBJ1-2,TRBV2,TRBD1,CASSGRNRGLDYTF,TGTGCCAGCAGCGGGAGAAACAGGGGGCTTGACTACACCTTC
-,TRBJ1-2,TRBV29-1,-,CSVGRPEGYTF,TGCAGCGTTGGACGACCGGAGGGCTACACCTTC
-,TRBJ2-7,TRBV20-1,-,CSARVPPGLSTYEQYF,TGCAGTGCTAGAGTCCCCCCGGGACTGTCGACCTACGAGCAGTACTTC
many,TRBJ2-1,TRBV9,-,CASSVSLGQNEQFF,TGTGCCAGCAGCGTAAGTTTAGGACAGAATGAGCAGTTCTTC
many,TRBJ2-2,TRBV18,-,CASSVLNENTGELFF,TGTGCCAGCTCAGTCCTTAACGAGAACACCGGGGAGCTGTTTTTT
few,TRBJ2-6,TRBV20-1,TRBD1,CSARGQGGGANVLTF,TGCAGTGCTAGGGGACAGGGAGGTGGGGCCAACGTCCTGACTTTC
few,TRBJ1-5,TRBV7-2,-,CASSLQGHNQPQHF,TGTGCCAGCAGCTTACAGGGACACAATCAGCCCCAGCATTTT
many,TRBJ2-5,TRBV10-3,-,CAISESGATQYF,TGTGCCATCAGTGAGTCGGGGGCGACCCAGTACTTC
many,TRBJ2-7,TRBV20-1,TRBD2,CSARSRTSGSYEQYF,TGCAGTGCTAGGTCCCGGACTAGCGGGAGCTACGAGCAGTACTTC
-,TRBJ2-1,TRBV5-4,TRBD2,CASSVDQTSGSHEQFF,TGTGCCAGCAGCGTGGATCAGACTAGCGGGAGTCATGAGCAGTTCTTC
many,TRBJ2-5,TRBV7-6,TRBD2,CASSPGGLAGKETQYF,TGTGCCAGCAGCCCGGGTGGGCTAGCGGGAAAAGAGACCCAGTACTTC
few,TRBJ2-7,TRBV25-1,-,CASRSGPPLGNEQYF,TGTGCCAGCAGATCCGGACCACCCCTAGGAAACGAGCAGTACTTC
few,TRBJ2-3,TRBV29-1,TRBD2,CSGGLAGDTQYF,TGCAGCGGGGGGCTAGCGGGAGATACGCAGTATTTT
few,TRBJ2-4,TRBV27,-,CASSWTSGGLAKNIQYF,TGTGCCAGCAGTTGGACGTCCGGCGGCTTGGCCAAAAACATTCAGTACTTC
-,TRBJ2-3,TRBV28,-,CASKASGTDTQYF,TGTGCCAGCAAGGCTAGCGGCACAGATACGCAGTATTTT
few,TRBJ1-2,TRBV7-3,-,CASSPTGPRSSYGYTF,TGTGCCAGCAGCCCAACGGGCCCTCGAAGCAGCTATGGCTACACCTTC
-,TRBJ2-3,TRBV9,-,CASSVVSDLTDTQYF,TGTGCCAGCAGCGTAGTATCCGATCTCACAGATACGCAGTATTTT
-,TRBJ2-7,TRBV29-1,TRBD1,CSVGLQGAREQYF,TGCAGCGTTGGGTTACAGGGGGCGCGGGAGCAGTACTTC
-,TRBJ2-3,TRBV20-1,TRBD2,CSARGTSGTHTQYF,TGCAGTGCTAGAGGGACTAGCGGGACACATACGCAGTATTTT
-,TRBJ1-6,TRBV20-1,TRBD1,CSASLGGRGQSYNSPLHF,TGCAGTGCTAGCCTTGGGGGCAGGGGGCAGTCCTATAATTCACCCCTCCACTTT
-,TRBJ1-3,TRBV5-5,-,CASSLVVGSGNTIYF,TGTGCCAGCAGCTTGGTGGTGGGCTCTGGAAACACCATATATTTT
many,TRBJ1-4,TRBV2,-,CASSEEWGKLFF,TGTGCCAGCAGCGAGGAATGGGGAAAACTGTTTTTT
-,TRBJ2-3,TRBV29-1,-,CSGDGGTDTQYF,TGCAGCGGGGACGGAGGCACAGATACGCAGTATTTT
few,TRBJ1-3,TRBV5-1,-,CASSLGMIGNTIYF,TGCGCCAGCAGCCTTGGGATGATCGGAAACACCATATATTTT
few,TRBJ1-5,TRBV11-2,-,CASSSGINQPRHF,TGTGCCAGCAGCTCAGGAATAAATCAGCCCCGGCATTTT
few,TRBJ2-7,TRBV20-1,-,CSASSNEQYF,TGCAGTGCTAGTAGCAACGAGCAGTACTTC
many,TRBJ2-7,TRBV7-2,-,CASSSAYEQYF,TGTGCCAGCAGCTCGGCCTACGAGCAGTACTTC
-,TRBJ1-1,TRBV24-1,TRBD1,CATSVGQGTEAFF,TGTGCCACCAGTGTGGGACAGGGGACTGAAGCTTTCTTT
many,TRBJ2-7,TRBV12-3/TRBV12-4,TRBD1,CASSPPPTGGSYEQYF,TGTGCCAGCAGTCCGCCTCCGACAGGGGGTTCCTACGAGCAGTACTTC
many,TRBJ2-1,TRBV6-2/TRBV6-3,TRBD2,CASRTGLAGGREQFF,TGTGCCAGCAGGACCGGACTAGCGGGAGGGCGTGAGCAGTTCTTC
many,TRBJ1-1,TRBV11-2,TRBD1,CASSRIRTGQAFF,TGTGCCAGCAGCCGAATTAGGACAGGCCAAGCTTTCTTT
-,TRBJ2-3,TRBV5-1,-,CASSLTDSESTDTQYF,TGCGCCAGCAGCTTGACTGACAGTGAAAGCACAGATACGCAGTATTTT
few,TRBJ1-1,TRBV7-9,TRBD1,CASSLVGQGKTEAFF,TGTGCCAGCAGCTTAGTCGGACAGGGAAAAACTGAAGCTTTCTTT
few,TRBJ2-3,TRBV30,TRBD2,CAWSRTSGTDTQYF,TGTGCCTGGAGTCGGACTAGCGGAACAGATACGCAGTATTTT
many,TRBJ2-2,TRBV7-8,-,CASSFLVAGELFF,TGTGCCAGCAGCTTCCTTGTGGCCGGGGAGCTGTTTTTT
many,TRBJ2-7,TRBV29-1,-,CSVASSYEQYF,TGCAGCGTTGCCAGTTCCTACGAGCAGTACTTC
many,TRBJ2-5,TRBV20-1,-,CSARALSTKTQYF,TGCAGTGCTAGAGCCCTATCCACGAAGACCCAGTACTTC
few,TRBJ2-7,TRBV30,TRBD1,CAWSVPAGGFYEQYF,TGTGCCTGGAGTGTACCTGCAGGGGGCTTCTACGAGCAGTACTTC